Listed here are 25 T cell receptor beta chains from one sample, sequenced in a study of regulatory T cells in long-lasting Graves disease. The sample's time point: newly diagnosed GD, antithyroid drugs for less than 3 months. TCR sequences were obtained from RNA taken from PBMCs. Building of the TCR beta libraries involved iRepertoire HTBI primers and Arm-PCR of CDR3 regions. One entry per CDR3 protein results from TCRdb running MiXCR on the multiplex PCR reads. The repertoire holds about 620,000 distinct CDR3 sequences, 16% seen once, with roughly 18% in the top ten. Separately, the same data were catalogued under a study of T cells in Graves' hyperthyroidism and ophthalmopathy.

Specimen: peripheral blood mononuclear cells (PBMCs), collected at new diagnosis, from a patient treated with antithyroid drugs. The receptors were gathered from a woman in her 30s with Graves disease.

The CDR3 sequence: CASSGRGAVTGELFF. The CDR3 nucleotides are TGTGCCAGCAGCGGCAGGGGAGCGGTCACCGGGGAGCTGTTTTTT. J is TRBJ2-2 and V is TRBV11-2; tentative D call: TRBD1 (6 bases). This CDR3 is built from 15 residues. V was shortened by 5 bases and J by 4 bases, with 14 bases between the two germline ends. CDR1 and CDR2 from the germline V gene are SGHAT and FQNNGV.

CDR3 in amino acids: CASSNWGTGGADTEAFF. The DNA for the CDR3 is TGTGCCAGCAGCAATTGGGGTACAGGGGGCGCGGACACTGAAGCTTTCTTT. The chain uses TRBV2 and TRBJ1-1; 9 bases match TRBD1. Trimming removed 6 bases from V and 3 bases from J; junction bases left unmatched: 14. The germline V gene has CDR1 SNHLY and CDR2 FYNNEI. The CDR3 runs 17 residues.

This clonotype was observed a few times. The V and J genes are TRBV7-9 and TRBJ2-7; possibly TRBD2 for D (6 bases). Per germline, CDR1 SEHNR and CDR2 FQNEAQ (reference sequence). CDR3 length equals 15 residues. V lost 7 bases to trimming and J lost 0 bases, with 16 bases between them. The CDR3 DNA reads TGTGCCAGCACCCACCGGGACGGGAGCTCCTACGAGCAGTACTTC. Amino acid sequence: CASTHRDGSSYEQYF.

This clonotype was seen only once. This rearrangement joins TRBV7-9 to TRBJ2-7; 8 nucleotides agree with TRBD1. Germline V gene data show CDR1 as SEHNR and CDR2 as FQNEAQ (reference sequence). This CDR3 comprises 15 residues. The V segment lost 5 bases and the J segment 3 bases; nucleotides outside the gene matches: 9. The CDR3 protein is CASSPRGLPFYEQYF. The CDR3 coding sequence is TGTGCCAGCAGCCCCAGGGGGCTACCTTTCTACGAGCAGTACTTC.

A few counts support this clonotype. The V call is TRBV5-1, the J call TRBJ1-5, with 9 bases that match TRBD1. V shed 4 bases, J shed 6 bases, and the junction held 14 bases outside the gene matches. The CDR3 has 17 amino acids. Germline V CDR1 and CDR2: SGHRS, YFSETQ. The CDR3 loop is CASSLLPTGGSGQPQHF. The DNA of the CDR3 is TGCGCCAGCAGCCTATTACCGACAGGGGGGTCTGGTCAGCCCCAGCATTTT.

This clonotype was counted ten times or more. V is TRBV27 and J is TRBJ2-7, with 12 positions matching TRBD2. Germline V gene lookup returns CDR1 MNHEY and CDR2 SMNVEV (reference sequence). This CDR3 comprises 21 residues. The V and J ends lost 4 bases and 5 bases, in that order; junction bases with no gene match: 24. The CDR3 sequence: CASSSPRLGLAGILPGNEQYF. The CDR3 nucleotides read TGTGCCAGCAGTTCTCCCCGACTAGGACTAGCGGGAATACTCCCAGGGAACGAGCAGTACTTC.

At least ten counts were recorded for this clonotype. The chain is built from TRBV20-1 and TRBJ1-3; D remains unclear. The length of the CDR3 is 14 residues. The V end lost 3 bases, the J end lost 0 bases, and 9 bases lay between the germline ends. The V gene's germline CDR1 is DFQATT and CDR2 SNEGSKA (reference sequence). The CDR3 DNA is TGCAGTGCTAGCCCGTATGACTCTGGAAACACCATATATTTT. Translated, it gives CSASPYDSGNTIYF.

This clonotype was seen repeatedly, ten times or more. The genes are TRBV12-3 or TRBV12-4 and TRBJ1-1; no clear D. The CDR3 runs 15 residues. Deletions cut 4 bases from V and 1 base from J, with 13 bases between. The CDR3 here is CASSSSVGRNTEAFF. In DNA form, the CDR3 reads TGTGCCAGCAGTTCTAGTGTCGGGAGGAACACTGAAGCTTTCTTT.

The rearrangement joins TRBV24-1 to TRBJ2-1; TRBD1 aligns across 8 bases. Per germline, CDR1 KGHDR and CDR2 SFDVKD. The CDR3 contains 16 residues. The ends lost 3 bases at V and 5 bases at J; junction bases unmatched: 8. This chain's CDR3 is CATSDVGQGIDNEQFF. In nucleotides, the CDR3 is TGTGCCACCAGTGATGTAGGACAGGGTATTGACAATGAGCAGTTCTTC.

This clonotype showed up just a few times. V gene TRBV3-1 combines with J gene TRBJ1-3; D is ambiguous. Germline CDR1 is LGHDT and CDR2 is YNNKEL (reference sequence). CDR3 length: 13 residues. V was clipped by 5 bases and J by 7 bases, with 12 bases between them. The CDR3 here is CASSSARRNTIYF. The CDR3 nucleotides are TGTGCCAGCAGCTCAGCTCGGAGGAACACCATATATTTT.

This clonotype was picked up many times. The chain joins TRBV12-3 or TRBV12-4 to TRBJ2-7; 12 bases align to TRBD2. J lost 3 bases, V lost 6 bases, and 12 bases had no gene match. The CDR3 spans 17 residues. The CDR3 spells CASSQLPSGRAGYEQYF. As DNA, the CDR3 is TGTGCCAGCAGCCAATTGCCTAGCGGGAGGGCCGGCTACGAGCAGTACTTC.

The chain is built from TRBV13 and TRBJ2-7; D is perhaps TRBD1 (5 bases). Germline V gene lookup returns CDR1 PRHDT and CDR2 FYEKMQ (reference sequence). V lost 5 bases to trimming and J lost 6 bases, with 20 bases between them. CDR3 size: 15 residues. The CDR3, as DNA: TGTGCCAGCAGCCCCCCCCGCAGGGCCTCCCTCGAGCAGTACTTC. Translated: CASSPPRRASLEQYF.

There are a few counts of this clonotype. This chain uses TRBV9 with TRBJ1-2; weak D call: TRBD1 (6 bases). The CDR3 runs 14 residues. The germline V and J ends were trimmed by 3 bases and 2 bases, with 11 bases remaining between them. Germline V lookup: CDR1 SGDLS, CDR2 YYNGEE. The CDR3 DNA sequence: TGTGCCAGCAGCGGGGTAGGGGGGAACTATGGCTACACCTTC. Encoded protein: CASSGVGGNYGYTF.

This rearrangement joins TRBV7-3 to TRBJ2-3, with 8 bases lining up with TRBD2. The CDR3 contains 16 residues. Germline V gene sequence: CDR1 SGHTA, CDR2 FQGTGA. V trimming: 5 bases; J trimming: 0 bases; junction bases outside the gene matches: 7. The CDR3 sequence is CASSPQTSESTDTQYF. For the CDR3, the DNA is TGTGCCAGCAGCCCCCAGACTAGCGAGAGCACAGATACGCAGTATTTT.

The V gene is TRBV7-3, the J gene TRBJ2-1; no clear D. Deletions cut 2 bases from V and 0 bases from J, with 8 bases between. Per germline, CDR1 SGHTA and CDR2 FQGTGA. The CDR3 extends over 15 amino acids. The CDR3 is CASSLVESSYNEQFF. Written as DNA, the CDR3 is TGTGCCAGCAGCTTAGTCGAAAGCTCCTACAATGAGCAGTTCTTC.

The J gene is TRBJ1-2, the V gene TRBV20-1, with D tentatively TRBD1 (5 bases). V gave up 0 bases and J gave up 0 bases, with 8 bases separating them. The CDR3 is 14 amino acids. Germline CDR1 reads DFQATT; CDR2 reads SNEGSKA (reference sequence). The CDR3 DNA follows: TGCAGTGCTAGAGAGGCGACAGCTAACTATGGCTACACCTTC. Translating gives CSAREATANYGYTF.

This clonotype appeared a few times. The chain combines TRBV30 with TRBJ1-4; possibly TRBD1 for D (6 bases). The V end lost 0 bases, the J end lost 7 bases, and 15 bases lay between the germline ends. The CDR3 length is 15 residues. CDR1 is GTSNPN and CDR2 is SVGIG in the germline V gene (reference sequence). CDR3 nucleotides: TGTGCCTGGAGTGTTGCGACAGGAGGAGGTGAAAAACTGTTTTTT. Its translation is CAWSVATGGGEKLFF.

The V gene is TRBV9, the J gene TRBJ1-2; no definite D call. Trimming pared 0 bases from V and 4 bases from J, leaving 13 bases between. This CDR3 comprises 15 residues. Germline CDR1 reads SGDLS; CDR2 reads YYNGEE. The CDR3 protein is CASSVVSQGAYGYTF. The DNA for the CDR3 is TGTGCCAGCAGCGTAGTGTCTCAAGGCGCCTATGGCTACACCTTC.

The CDR3 protein is CASSDSGSYNSPLHF. The CDR3 DNA reads as TGTGCCAGTAGCGACAGTGGCTCCTATAATTCACCCCTCCACTTT. The chain recombines TRBV19 with TRBJ1-6; D perhaps matches TRBD1 (5 bases). Germline CDR1 reads LNHDA; CDR2 reads SQIVND (reference sequence). With 6 bases removed from V and 0 bases from J, the gap between germline ends came to 9 bases. The CDR3 has 15 amino acids.

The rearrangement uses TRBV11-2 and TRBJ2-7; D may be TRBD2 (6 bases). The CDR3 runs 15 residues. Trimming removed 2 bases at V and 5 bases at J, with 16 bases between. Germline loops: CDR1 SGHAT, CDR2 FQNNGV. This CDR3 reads CASSLRSGSVNEQYF. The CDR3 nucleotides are TGTGCCAGCAGCTTAAGGTCCGGGAGTGTGAACGAGCAGTACTTC.

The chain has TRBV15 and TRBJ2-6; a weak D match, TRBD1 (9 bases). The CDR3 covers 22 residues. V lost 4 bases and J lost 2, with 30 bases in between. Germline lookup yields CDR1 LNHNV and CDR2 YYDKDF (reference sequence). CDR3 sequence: CATSIPGQGAGAANTGANVLTF. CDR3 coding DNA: TGTGCCACCAGCATCCCGGGACAGGGAGCGGGAGCGGCGAACACTGGGGCCAACGTCCTGACTTTC.

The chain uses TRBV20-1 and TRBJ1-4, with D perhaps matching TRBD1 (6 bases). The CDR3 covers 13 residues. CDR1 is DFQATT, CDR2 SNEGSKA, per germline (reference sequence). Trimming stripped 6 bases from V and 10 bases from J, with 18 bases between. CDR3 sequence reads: CSAGEPGHGKLFF. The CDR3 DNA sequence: TGCAGTGCCGGGGAACCGGGACACGGAAAACTGTTTTTT.

The CDR3: CASSLGSGFTDTQYF. CDR3 DNA: TGTGCCAGCAGCCTGGGCTCAGGCTTTACAGATACGCAGTATTTT. V usage is TRBV9 and J usage is TRBJ2-3; no firm D call. Germline V lookup: CDR1 SGDLS, CDR2 YYNGEE. V lost 4 bases and J 3 bases, leaving 15 bases between the germline ends. The CDR3 length is 15 residues.

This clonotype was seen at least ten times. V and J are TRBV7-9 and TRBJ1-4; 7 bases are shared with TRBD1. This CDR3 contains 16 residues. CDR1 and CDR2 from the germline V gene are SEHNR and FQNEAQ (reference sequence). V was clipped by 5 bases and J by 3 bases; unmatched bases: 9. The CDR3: CASSPFDRASNEKLFF. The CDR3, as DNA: TGTGCCAGCAGCCCATTCGACAGGGCCTCTAATGAAAAACTGTTTTTT. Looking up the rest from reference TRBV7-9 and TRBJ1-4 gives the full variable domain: DTGVSQNPRHKITKRGQNVTFRCDPISEHNRLYWYRQTLGQGPEFLTYFQNEAQLEKSRLLSDRFSAERPKGSFSTLEIQRTEQGDSAMYLCASSPFDRASNEKLFFGSGTQLSVL.

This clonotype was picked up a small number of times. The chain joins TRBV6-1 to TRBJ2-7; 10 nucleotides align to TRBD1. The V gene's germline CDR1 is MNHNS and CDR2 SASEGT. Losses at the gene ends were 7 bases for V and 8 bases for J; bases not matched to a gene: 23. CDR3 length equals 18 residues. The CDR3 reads CASTEIPGTGAGSWKQYF. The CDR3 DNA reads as TGTGCCAGCACCGAAATCCCCGGGACAGGGGCTGGTTCGTGGAAGCAGTACTTC.